This T cell receptor beta chain was found in a study of cytomegalovirus exposure and HLA in healthy donors. General study findings and limits: The listing of 150 to 200 TCR beta chains classed them as cytomegalovirus-associated. At a 0.05 false discovery rate, a later analysis found around 15,000 TCR beta sequences to be associated with HLA alleles.

Both 60 Vbeta primers and 13 Jbeta primers went into the PCR. Clones were sequenced by immunoSEQ multiplex PCR, and TCRdb holds only the in-frame ones, with some missing. The sample contains under 200,000 clones, around 72% of which appear only once. Concerning this clone itself: Its matching antigen is unknown.

Germline CDR1 LGHNA, CDR2 YSLEER. The CDR3 runs 15 residues. J gave up 7 bases and V 4 bases, and 6 bases lay outside the gene matches. Those who donated were healthy bone marrow donors. This TCR was sampled from a female donor in good health and CMV-seronegative. The rearrangement links TRBV4-3 to TRBJ1-4; 10 bases line up with TRBD1. Input material: PBMCs. In DNA form, the CDR3 reads TGCGCCAGCAGCCGGGGGGACAGGGGAGGTGAAAAACTGTTTTTT. Residues: CASSRGDRGGEKLFF.